The entry below gives a single T cell receptor (beta chain) sequence along with its context. Its specificity is not known. The sample comes from a study of vaccination and CD4 T cells after COVID-19. Treatment given: roughly 11-day PBMC culture with coronavirus spike peptide pools or control peptides (ViraFEST assay). Half the medium was exchanged for fresh IL-2 medium on days 3 and 7. V shed 3 bases and J shed 4 bases, with 14 bases lying between them. CDR3 size: 14 residues. Germline V gene data show CDR1 as DFQATT and CDR2 as SNEGSKA (reference sequence). Sequencing of cultured CD4+ T cell DNA used the Oncomine TCR Beta short-read assay. One entry per CDR3 protein, called by TCRdb with MiXCR from the PCR reads. The table includes about 23,000 distinct CDR3 sequences, roughly 62% detected once.

The sequence derives from a human donor who received a COVID-19 vaccine. This rearrangement joins TRBV20-1 to TRBJ2-3; D uncertain. The sample was CD4+ T cells from blood, cultured in vitro, taken after SARS-CoV-2 vaccination. The CDR3 spells CSARDGIRADTQYF. CDR3 in DNA: TGCAGTGCTAGGGATGGCATTAGGGCAGATACGCAGTATTTT.